The rows below give T cell receptor beta chains drawn from one sample of a study of early stage breast cancer tumors. Sequencing used immunoSEQ multiplex PCR; TCRdb keeps in-frame clones, though not all of them. Altogether about 58,000 clones are present, over 65% being singletons, with the ten largest covering roughly 3.4%. Sequenced material: blood. The receptors derive from a person aged 30 to 39 with breast cancer. The CDR3 runs from the conserved cysteine through the conserved F or W. A D gene is named only where the DNA matches it firmly. Clone size is stated in some rows and not others, as once, few, many or a class when expanded.

clone_size j_call d_call v_call cdr3_nt cdr3_aa
NA TRBJ1-1 NA TRBV19 TGTGCCAGTAGTATAGTGGGTGCAGGGAACACTGAAGCTTTCTTT CASSIVGAGNTEAFF
NA TRBJ1-5 NA TRBV16 TGTGCCAGCAGCCAAACAGGGTATTACGACAATCAGCCCCAGCATTTT CASSQTGYYDNQPQHF
NA TRBJ1-1 NA TRBV2 TGTGCCAGCAGTGAAGTTACGACTGAAGCTTTCTTT CASSEVTTEAFF
NA TRBJ1-2 NA TRBV28 TGTGCCAGCAGCACCAACTATGGCTACACCTTC CASSTNYGYTF
NA TRBJ1-4 NA TRBV30 TGTGCCTGGAGTACCCCACAGGGAGTTGGTGAAAAACTGTTTTTT CAWSTPQGVGEKLFF
NA TRBJ2-3 TRBD2 TRBV30 TGTGCCTGGAGTGAGGGACTAGCGGAGCCCTATGGGAAAGATACGCAGTATTTT CAWSEGLAEPYGKDTQYF
NA TRBJ2-3 TRBD1 TRBV6-4 TGTGCCAGCAGTGATCGGACAGGGGGCGCAGATACGCAGTATTTT CASSDRTGGADTQYF
NA TRBJ1-1 NA TRBV21-1 TGTGCCAGCAGCAAAGTCAACCGCGTTATGAACACTGAAGCTTTCTTT CASSKVNRVMNTEAFF
NA TRBJ2-2 TRBD2 TRBV4-2 TGTGCCAGCAGCCAAAGCCCCGGACTAGCGGGAGGGTCAACCGGGGAGCTGTTTTTT CASSQSPGLAGGSTGELFF
once TRBJ2-7 TRBD2 TRBV5-1 TGCGCCAGCAGCGTCGGGACTAGCGGACTCTACGAGCAGTACTTC CASSVGTSGLYEQYF
NA TRBJ2-7 NA TRBV6-9 TGTGCCAGCCGAGACGGGACTGGCGGACTCTACGAGCAGTACTTC CASRDGTGGLYEQYF
NA TRBJ2-5 TRBD2 TRBV5-5 TGTGCCAGCAGCTTAGGACTAGCGGGAGTCGAGACCCAGTACTTC CASSLGLAGVETQYF
NA TRBJ2-1 TRBD2 TRBV12-5 TGTGCTAGTGGTCCGACTAGCGGGAGTCACAATGAGCAGTTCTTC CASGPTSGSHNEQFF
NA TRBJ2-5 NA TRBV5-1 TGCGCCAGCAGCTGGGGGGACTCGCAAGAGACCCAGTACTTC CASSWGDSQETQYF
NA TRBJ2-1 TRBD2 TRBV7-6 TGTGCCAGCAGCTTACTTGGCGGGACTAGCGGGAGGCCTGGTGAGCAGTTCTTC CASSLLGGTSGRPGEQFF
NA TRBJ2-2 NA TRBV2 TGTGCCAGCAGAGCAGAGACGAACACCGGGGAGCTGTTTTTT CASRAETNTGELFF
few TRBJ2-1 NA TRBV10-1 TGCGCCAGCAGTGATAGTGATAGGGGCTACAATGAGCAGTTCTTC CASSDSDRGYNEQFF
NA TRBJ1-4 NA TRBV9 TGTGCCAGCAGCGTAGAAGGGCCGACAGGCGGAAAACTGTTTTTT CASSVEGPTGGKLFF
NA TRBJ2-1 TRBD2 TRBV11-2 TGTGCCAGCAGCTACGCCGGGACTAGCGGGGAGATGCAGTTCTTC CASSYAGTSGEMQFF
NA TRBJ2-1 TRBD2 TRBV7-9 TGTGCCAGCAGCCCCACTTCGGCGGGAGGGCCGAATGAGCAGTTCTTC CASSPTSAGGPNEQFF
NA TRBJ2-3 NA TRBV4-1 TGCGCCAGCAGCCAAGATCTTACGTGGGCCACAGATACGCAGTATTTT CASSQDLTWATDTQYF
once TRBJ2-7 TRBD1 TRBV14 TGTGCCAGTAGCTTCATCGGGACAGCCTACGAGCAGTACTTC CASSFIGTAYEQYF
NA TRBJ1-6 NA TRBV4-3 TGCGCCAGCAGCCAAGAAGGCGACTATAATTCACCCCTCCACTTT CASSQEGDYNSPLHF
few TRBJ1-1 NA TRBV30 TGTGCCTGGAGTAGGGGGTCCATGAACACTGAAGCTTTCTTT CAWSRGSMNTEAFF
few TRBJ1-1 NA TRBV9 TGTGCCAGCAGCGTAATAGAGCGCACTGAAGCTTTCTTT CASSVIERTEAFF
NA TRBJ2-3 TRBD2 TRBV7-3 TGTGCCAGCAGCTTTTTGGCCGGGAGGGCCACAGATACGCAGTATTTT CASSFLAGRATDTQYF
NA TRBJ1-6 NA TRBV7-8 TGTGCCAGCAGGCCCTCCGGGGGGGGAAATAATTCACCCCTCCACTTT CASRPSGGGNNSPLHF
NA TRBJ1-4 NA TRBV6-1 TGTGCCAGCGGCCTCCCAACCGACAGTGAAAAACTGTTTTTT CASGLPTDSEKLFF
NA TRBJ1-5 TRBD1 TRBV2 TGTGCCAGCAGTGGACAGGGGACTCATCAGCCCCAGCATTTT CASSGQGTHQPQHF
NA TRBJ1-2 NA TRBV10-3 TGTGCCATCAGTGATGTAAGTGGGGTCATCGGCTACACCTTC CAISDVSGVIGYTF
NA TRBJ2-5 TRBD2 TRBV7-6 TGTGCCAGCAGCTCCCGCGCGACTAGCGGGCTGGTGACCCAGTACTTC CASSSRATSGLVTQYF
once TRBJ2-7 TRBD2 TRBV10-3 TGTGCCATCAGTGCCTCCTCGGGACTAGCGGGAGGGGTATCCTACGAGCAGTACTTC CAISASSGLAGGVSYEQYF
once TRBJ2-3 NA TRBV11-3 TGTGCCAGCAGCTTGGCGGCTAGCACAGATACGCAGTATTTT CASSLAASTDTQYF
NA TRBJ1-5 NA TRBV6-1 TGTGCCAGCAGTGAACACCCTAGCAATCAGCCCCAGCATTTT CASSEHPSNQPQHF
NA TRBJ2-2 TRBD1 TRBV6-6 TGTGCCAGCAGTTACCCGGACAGGGGAGGGACCGGGGAGCTGTTTTTT CASSYPDRGGTGELFF
NA TRBJ1-1 NA TRBV19 TGTGCCAGCCTTACAAGGAGGAACACTGAAGCTTTCTTT CASLTRRNTEAFF
NA TRBJ2-6 NA TRBV6-5 TGTGCCAGCAGTTACGGGGTTCCTGGGGCCAACGTCCTGACTTTC CASSYGVPGANVLTF
NA TRBJ2-7 TRBD2 TRBV15 TGTGCCACCAGCAGAATAAGTCCGGGACTAGCGGGAGGCCTGAGCTCCTACGAGCAGTACTTC CATSRISPGLAGGLSSYEQYF
NA TRBJ2-1 NA TRBV7-7 TGTGCTAGCGGAGAGTCCATAGGGGTGGGTGAGCAGTTCTTC CASGESIGVGEQFF
NA TRBJ2-7 NA TRBV2 TGTGCCAGCAGTACCGACTTTACCGGGACCGTCTACGAGCAGTACTTC CASSTDFTGTVYEQYF
once TRBJ1-2 TRBD1 TRBV19 TGTGCCAGTAGCCCCCGCGGACAGGGGGCTGGCTACACCTTC CASSPRGQGAGYTF
few TRBJ2-5 NA TRBV30 TGTGCCTGGAGTGTACATGTGGCAGAGACCCAGTACTTC CAWSVHVAETQYF
few TRBJ1-1 NA TRBV29-1 TGCAGCGTTGAACTAGGGATCGGGACTGAAGCTTTCTTT CSVELGIGTEAFF
NA TRBJ1-4 NA TRBV14 TGTGCCAGCAGCCAAGATCTAGACAGGACCGAAAAACTGTTTTTT CASSQDLDRTEKLFF
NA TRBJ2-7 TRBD2 TRBV7-9 TGTGCCAGCAGCCCCTGGACTAGCGGGGCCTACGAGCAGTACTTC CASSPWTSGAYEQYF
NA TRBJ1-6 NA TRBV5-6 TGTGCCAGCAGCTGGTCGTGGGGGCAGGATAATTCACCCCTCCACTTT CASSWSWGQDNSPLHF
NA TRBJ1-2 NA TRBV2 TGTGCCAGCAGGACGGACACGTCCTATGGCTACACCTTC CASRTDTSYGYTF
NA TRBJ2-7 NA TRBV6-5 TGTGCCAGCAGTTACTCCCCAGGAGCCTACGAGCAGTACTTC CASSYSPGAYEQYF
NA TRBJ2-1 NA TRBV7-9 TGTGCCAGCAGCTTAGAGGAGGGGTACTCCTACAATGAGCAGTTCTTC CASSLEEGYSYNEQFF
NA TRBJ2-3 NA TRBV30 TGTGCCTGGAGTAGGGGTGAGGGCTTCACAGATACGCAGTATTTT CAWSRGEGFTDTQYF
NA TRBJ1-2 NA TRBV28 TGTGCCAGCAGTTTATCCCGGGCAGGGTTAGGGGTAGGCTACACCTTC CASSLSRAGLGVGYTF
NA TRBJ2-3 TRBD2 TRBV4-1 TGCGCCAGCAGCCAAGGGTTAGCGGGAGCAACAGATACGCAGTATTTT CASSQGLAGATDTQYF
NA TRBJ2-5 NA TRBV7-6 TGTGCCAGCAGCCCCACGGGGACCCAGTACTTC CASSPTGTQYF
NA TRBJ2-1 NA TRBV5-1 TGCGCCAGCAGCTTGGTGTCTTACCCGCCCAATGAGCAGTTCTTC CASSLVSYPPNEQFF
NA TRBJ2-1 NA TRBV18 TGTGCCAGCTCACCAAGCGGTACCTCCTACAATGAGCAGTTCTTC CASSPSGTSYNEQFF
few TRBJ1-2 NA TRBV30 TGTGCCTGGAGTCGGGAACAAAGCTATGGCTACACCTTC CAWSREQSYGYTF
NA TRBJ2-1 TRBD2 TRBV25-1 TGTGCCAGCAGTGACTCCTATAAGACTAGCGGGGCCTACAATGAGCAGTTCTTC CASSDSYKTSGAYNEQFF
NA TRBJ2-1 TRBD2 TRBV5-4 TGTGCCATCTACAGACTAGCGGGGCATGAGCAGTTCTTC CAIYRLAGHEQFF
NA TRBJ2-7 NA TRBV13 TGTGCCAGCAGCCCTAGAACGGTGCTCTACGAGCAGTACTTC CASSPRTVLYEQYF